This entry concerns a single TCR beta chain. Method: immunoSEQ multiplex PCR; TCRdb's copy keeps in-frame clones and lacks some. The sample includes over 15,000 clones, more than 60% of them seen just once. The data were taken from a study of OX40 agonist ivuxolimab in advanced cancers. Source: CD4+ or CD8+ T cells sorted from blood, taken in a trial of the OX40 agonist ivuxolimab. This clonotype originated in an adult with an advanced solid tumor such as melanoma, head and neck, liver or kidney cancer.

The CDR3 DNA reads TGTGCCAGCAGCTTGATACGGCTAGCGGATTACAATGAGCAGTTCTTC. It is translated as CASSLIRLADYNEQFF. The chain links TRBV5-6 to TRBJ2-1; 7 nucleotides match TRBD2. CDR3 length: 16 residues. Germline V gene sequence: CDR1 SGHDT, CDR2 YYEEEE. The V gene end was trimmed by 1 base and the J gene end by 4 bases; junction bases not matched to a gene: 8. Full variable domain (remainder filled in from reference TRBV5-6 and TRBJ2-1): DAGVTQSPTHLIKTRGQQVTLRCSPKSGHDTVSWYQQALGQGPQFIFQYYEEEERQRGNFPDRFSGHQFPNYSSELNVNALLLGDSALYLCASSLIRLADYNEQFFGPGTRLTVL.